By share of the sample, the clone carrying this T cell receptor (beta chain) is medium-sized. What it binds is unknown. The junction had 9 bases not matched to a gene; V was cut back by 5 bases and J by 4 bases. The CDR3 is made up of 15 amino acids. Germline V lookup: CDR1 SGHRS, CDR2 YFSETQ. The data derive from a study of T cells after posttransplantation cyclophosphamide. Assay: immunoSEQ multiplex PCR; the TCRdb copy retains only in-frame clones and omits some. The specimen has 8,000 to 10,000 clones, none found just once. Study results and caveats: After PTCy, TRB diversity resembled that of CNI/methotrexate controls.

A marrow graft followed busulfan-fludarabine conditioning, with cyclophosphamide on days +3 and +4. The sample was PBMCs, taken nearly 360 days after allogeneic stem cell transplant with posttransplant cyclophosphamide. The chain couples TRBV5-1 to TRBJ1-1; 9 bases map to TRBD1. This TCR derives from a male patient aged 50 to 59 who received an allogeneic stem cell transplant from a related donor and was CMV-positive. Some of these T cells may belong to the graft donor. In DNA, the CDR3 is TGCGCCAGCAGAGGAGGGACAGGGACGGGCACTGAAGCTTTCTTT. It codes for CASRGGTGTGTEAFF.